This T cell receptor (beta chain) originates from a study of OX40 agonist ivuxolimab in advanced cancers. TCRdb's table, derived via immunoSEQ multiplex PCR, lists solely in-frame clones and lacks some. In the table there are around 47,000 clones, less than 90% of which are singletons. The CDR3 covers 13 residues. The junction had 4 bases not matched to a gene; V was cut back by 4 bases and J by 5 bases. Per germline, CDR1 SGHDT and CDR2 YYEEEE. This chain connects TRBV5-6 to TRBJ2-7; 9 nucleotides align to TRBD1. The clonotype originates from an adult with an advanced solid tumor such as melanoma, head and neck, liver or kidney cancer. This sample comprised CD4+ or CD8+ T cells sorted from blood, obtained in a trial of the OX40 agonist ivuxolimab. The CDR3 loop reads CASSTRDRDEQYF. CDR3 nucleotides: TGTGCCAGCAGCACCCGGGACAGGGACGAGCAGTACTTC.